This TCR beta chain is from a study of Graves' ophthalmopathy and Graves' hyperthyroidism. Per the germline V gene, CDR1 is MDHEN and CDR2 is SYDVKM. V was shortened by 5 bases and J by 5 bases, with 13 bases between the two germline ends. The CDR3 spans 13 residues. RNA transcripts were the source from which TCR beta CDR3 regions were amplified. HTBI primers served in a first-round RT-PCR, which a second-round multiplex PCR followed. TCRdb re-called the multiplex PCR reads with MiXCR, one entry per CDR3 protein. The sample lists about 500,000 distinct CDR3 sequences, approximately 15% seen once, with 9.5% to 10% in the top ten. This clonotype appeared a few times. PBMCs were isolated by Ficoll-Paque density gradient centrifugation, using around 10 ml of fresh peripheral blood as the starting material.

The receptor was isolated from a woman in her thirties with Graves' ophthalmopathy. The rearrangement uses TRBV28 and TRBJ2-7; possible D gene TRBD1, 5 bases. Sequencing was done on a sample of blood. As DNA, the CDR3 is TGTGCCAGCAGTCCTACAGGTCTGGACGAGCAGTACTTC. This gives the protein CASSPTGLDEQYF.